One and the same sample provided the 5 T cell receptor beta chains below, sequenced in a study of Ad26.COV2.S vaccination and SARS-CoV-2 variants. The method was immunoSEQ multiplex PCR; TCRdb's version includes in-frame clones alone and lacks a portion of them. The repertoire consists of 400,000 to 450,000 clones, with 80% to 95% occurring once and the leading ten covering 12%. Treatment noted: some 20 received Ad26.COV2.S at low or high dose, single or two shots; several received placebo; per-sample allocation not given. Collection of the samples took place on day 63 after the first injection of vaccine or placebo. The sample consisted of peripheral blood, taken in a trial of Ad26.COV2.S vaccine versus placebo. These receptor sequences come from a person between 18 and 59 years old who received the Ad26.COV2.S COVID-19 vaccine or a placebo.

This clone was counted once. The V and J genes are TRBV24-1 and TRBJ1-4; 8 bases are a match to TRBD1. This CDR3 contains 15 residues. CDR1 is KGHDR, CDR2 SFDVKD, per germline. J lost 9 bases, V lost 3 bases, and 8 bases had no gene match. CDR3 sequence (DNA): TGTGCCACCAGTGATCCCAAACAGGGGGGTCAAAAACTGTTTTTT. It specifies CATSDPKQGGQKLFF.

The V call is TRBV15, the J call TRBJ2-1; D gene uncertain. Between the trimmed V and J ends, which lost 3 bases and 12 bases, there was a span of 12 bases. Germline values: CDR1 LNHNV, CDR2 YYDKDF (reference sequence). The CDR3 spans 12 residues. CDR3 loop: CATSSILSRQFF. The CDR3 DNA sequence: TGTGCCACCAGCAGTATATTGAGCCGGCAGTTCTTC.

The chain links TRBV18 to TRBJ2-1; possible D gene TRBD2, 5 bases. The CDR3 has 15 residues. With 3 bases removed from V and 7 bases from J, the gap between germline ends came to 16 bases. CDR1 is KGHSH, CDR2 LQKENI, per germline. In DNA, the CDR3 is TGTGCCAGCTCACCTCCGGACTCCTTGGGGAATGAGCAGTTCTTC. Translating it yields CASSPPDSLGNEQFF.

The chain has TRBV15 and TRBJ2-5; 8 nucleotides match TRBD2. This CDR3 spans 15 amino acids. The germline gives CDR1 LNHNV, CDR2 YYDKDF (reference sequence). V lost 4 bases to trimming and J lost 0 bases; unmatched junction nucleotides: 4. The CDR3 region is CATSMASGYQETQYF. CDR3 sequence (DNA): TGTGCCACCAGCATGGCTAGCGGGTACCAAGAGACCCAGTACTTC.

The sample holds a few counts of this clone. The gene calls are TRBV10-3 and TRBJ2-2; D possibly corresponds to TRBD1 (6 bases). The germline V gene has CDR1 ENHRY and CDR2 SYGVKD. V was shortened by 11 bases and J by 3 bases, with 16 bases between the two germline ends. This CDR3 is built from 14 residues. Here the CDR3 DNA reads TGTGCCCTCTGGGCAGGGGACGACACCGGGGAGCTGTTTTTT. This encodes CALWAGDDTGELFF.